One and the same sample provided the 24 T cell receptor beta chains below, sequenced in a study of blood T cell repertoires in COVID-19. Sequencing used immunoSEQ multiplex PCR; TCRdb keeps in-frame clones, though not all of them. The sample includes about 42,000 clones, roughly three quarters of them seen just once. Material: peripheral blood. Receptors were obtained from a woman of 80 years or more with acute or convalescent COVID-19.

This chain joins TRBV5-1 and TRBJ1-2; D may be TRBD1 (5 bases). This CDR3 has 16 amino acids. V was trimmed by 1 base and J by 5 bases, leaving 18 bases between them. Germline lookup yields CDR1 SGHRS and CDR2 YFSETQ. CDR3 nucleotide sequence: TGCGCCAGCAGCTTGATCCAGGGTGGATTTCCTTATGGCTACACCTTC. Its protein product is CASSLIQGGFPYGYTF.

The gene calls are TRBV19 and TRBJ2-3; the match to TRBD2 covers 10 bases. V lost 3 bases to trimming and J lost 3 bases; unmatched junction nucleotides: 3. Germline CDR1 is LNHDA and CDR2 is SQIVND (reference sequence). The CDR3 length is 15 residues. The CDR3, as DNA: TGTGCCAGTAGTATTAGCGGGGGGCTAACAGATACGCAGTATTTT. Translation gives CASSISGGLTDTQYF.

This clone was found a few times. The chain combines TRBV5-1 with TRBJ1-1, with D perhaps TRBD1 (6 bases). The CDR3 is made up of 15 amino acids. Trimming stripped 0 bases from V and 3 bases from J, with 12 bases between. Looked up from germline, CDR1 is SGHRS and CDR2 is YFSETQ. Here the CDR3 reads CASSLASDSHTEAFF. In DNA, the CDR3 is TGCGCCAGCAGCTTGGCCTCGGACAGCCACACTGAAGCTTTCTTT.

This chain joins TRBV4-2 and TRBJ1-6; 7 bases fit TRBD1. V trimming: 1 base; J trimming: 5 bases; junction bases outside the gene matches: 5. CDR3 length: 16 amino acids. Per germline, CDR1 LGHNA and CDR2 YNFKEQ. The CDR3 bases are TGTGCCAGCAGCCAAGCTGCCGGGACAGATAATTCACCCCTCCACTTT. The encoded protein is CASSQAAGTDNSPLHF.

The V and J genes are TRBV2 and TRBJ2-4, with TRBD1 as a possible D gene (6 bases). The germline gives CDR1 SNHLY, CDR2 FYNNEI. The germline V and J ends were trimmed by 7 bases and 6 bases, with 19 bases remaining between them. CDR3 length: 15 residues. Here the CDR3 reads CASTLRGGEGNIQYF. CDR3 sequence (DNA): TGTGCCAGCACCCTCAGAGGGGGAGAGGGAAACATTCAGTACTTC.

V is TRBV6-2 or TRBV6-3 and J is TRBJ2-3; 13 nucleotides match TRBD2. CDR1 and CDR2 (germline): MNHEY, SVGEGT. The length of the CDR3 is 19 residues. J lost 3 bases, V lost 4 bases, and 13 bases had no gene match. The CDR3 loop reads CASSSPWTSGSLGTDTQYF. CDR3 sequence (DNA): TGTGCCAGCAGTTCCCCATGGACTAGCGGGAGTTTGGGAACAGATACGCAGTATTTT.

This clone was found a few times. This chain uses TRBV9 with TRBJ2-6; 8 positions match TRBD1. The CDR3 is 15 amino acids. Germline assignment: CDR1 SGDLS and CDR2 YYNGEE. The J segment lost 2 bases and the V segment lost 2 bases, leaving 0 bases of the junction unmatched. In DNA form, the CDR3 reads TGTGCCAGCAGCGTGACAGGGGCTGGGGCCAACGTCCTGACTTTC. Its protein is CASSVTGAGANVLTF. Filled out from reference TRBV9 and TRBJ2-6, the complete variable domain reads DSGVTQTPKHLITATGQRVTLRCSPRSGDLSVYWYQQSLDQGLQFLIQYYNGEERAKGNILERFSAQQFPDLHSELNLSSLELGDSALYFCASSVTGAGANVLTFGAGSRLTVL.

CDR3 coding DNA: TGTGCCAGCAGGGGAGTGAGGGACTCTGGAAACACCATATATTTT. Its translation is CASRGVRDSGNTIYF. The genes are TRBV6-5 and TRBJ1-3; D not resolved. The CDR3 covers 15 residues. In germline, CDR1 is MNHEY, CDR2 SVGAGI. V lost 6 bases and J lost 0, with 12 bases in between.

The chain uses TRBV29-1 and TRBJ2-1; TRBD2 agrees at 9 bases. The CDR3 contains 17 residues. After removal of 6 bases from V and 1 base from J, the junction contained 13 bases not matched to a gene. Germline assignment: CDR1 SQVTM and CDR2 ANQGSEA. The CDR3 DNA follows: TGCAGCGTCGTAGGGGAGCGGGGGGAAATGTCCTACAATGAGCAGTTCTTC. Its protein product is CSVVGERGEMSYNEQFF.

The chain joins TRBV30 to TRBJ1-1; D is unresolved. Germline V gives CDR1 GTSNPN, CDR2 SVGIG (reference sequence). V was pared by 1 base and J by 0 bases, with 6 bases between. This CDR3 is built from 13 residues. The chain's CDR3 is CAWSGHMNTEAFF. The CDR3 DNA follows: TGTGCCTGGAGTGGACACATGAACACTGAAGCTTTCTTT.

This clone was recorded a few times. The chain is built from TRBV27 and TRBJ2-6; a weak D match, TRBD2 (6 bases). Looked up from germline, CDR1 is MNHEY and CDR2 is SMNVEV (reference sequence). The CDR3 contains 17 residues. Trimming removed 5 bases at V and 0 bases at J, with 14 bases between. The CDR3 DNA follows: TGTGCCAGCAGTCCGGGCTGGGGGGACTCTGGGGCCAACGTCCTGACTTTC. Its translation: CASSPGWGDSGANVLTF.

The chain is built from TRBV18 and TRBJ1-1; D remains unclear. The CDR3 loop spans 16 amino acids. V lost 2 bases and J lost 3, with 16 bases in between. CDR1 is KGHSH and CDR2 is LQKENI in the germline V gene. DNA for the CDR3: TGTGCCAGCTCACCAACCGGACGGGGTCGGGACACTGAAGCTTTCTTT. It codes for CASSPTGRGRDTEAFF.

The chain joins TRBV5-4 to TRBJ2-4; 7 bases line up with TRBD2. The germline CDR1 and CDR2 sequences are SGHNT and YYREEE (reference sequence). The V gene end was trimmed by 0 bases and the J gene end by 3 bases; junction bases not matched to a gene: 6. The CDR3 spans 16 residues. The DNA for the CDR3 is TGTGCCAGCAGCTTGGTTGGGAGGGAGGGCAAAAACATTCAGTACTTC. This sequence encodes CASSLVGREGKNIQYF.

This clone came up a few times. The rearrangement joins TRBV30 to TRBJ2-1; D uncertain. The CDR3 has 13 amino acids. Germline-derived CDR1 and CDR2 are GTSNPN and SVGIG (reference sequence). The V end lost 2 bases, the J end lost 2 bases, and 7 bases lay between the germline ends. This CDR3 is CAWSKQTYNEQFF. DNA of the CDR3: TGTGCCTGGAGTAAACAGACCTACAATGAGCAGTTCTTC.

The chain couples TRBV27 to TRBJ1-6; D unclear. This CDR3 has 14 amino acids. V gave up 8 bases and J gave up 4 bases, with 12 bases separating them. Germline assignment: CDR1 MNHEY and CDR2 SMNVEV (reference sequence). CDR3 bases: TGTGCCAGCGCTCGGACTGTATATAATTCACCCCTCCACTTT. Translation: CASARTVYNSPLHF.

The rearrangement uses TRBV5-4 and TRBJ1-6, with D maybe TRBD1 (5 bases). The CDR3 sequence is 15 residues long. The germline V gene encodes CDR1 SGHNT and CDR2 YYREEE (reference sequence). Between the trimmed V and J ends, which lost 4 bases and 4 bases, there was a span of 12 bases. The CDR3 DNA is TGTGCCAGCAGCGTCGTGGGGGGGTATAATTCACCCCTCCACTTT. It translates to CASSVVGGYNSPLHF.

V is TRBV5-5 and J is TRBJ1-4, with 11 positions matching TRBD1. This CDR3 spans 16 amino acids. Germline V gene sequence: CDR1 SGHKS, CDR2 YYEKEE (reference sequence). With 4 bases clipped from V and 8 bases from J, the junction kept 10 bases outside the gene matches. The CDR3 sequence: CASSPYRTGGNEKLFF. The DNA for the CDR3 is TGTGCCAGCAGCCCCTACAGGACAGGGGGCAACGAAAAACTGTTTTTT.

V gene TRBV11-2 combines with J gene TRBJ2-6; 9 bases are shared with TRBD2. The CDR3 is 17 residues long. The germline CDR1 and CDR2 sequences are SGHAT and FQNNGV. The V and J ends lost 1 base and 4 bases, in that order; junction bases with no gene match: 5. The CDR3 DNA follows: TGTGCCAGCAGCTTAGTAGCGGGAGCGGCAGGGGCCAACGTCCTGACTTTC. It is translated as CASSLVAGAAGANVLTF. The complete variable domain, with remaining parts taken from reference TRBV11-2 and TRBJ2-6, reads EAGVAQSPRYKIIEKRQSVAFWCNPISGHATLYWYQQILGQGPKLLIQFQNNGVVDDSQLPKDRFSAERLKGVDSTLKIQPAKLEDSAVYLCASSLVAGAAGANVLTFGAGSRLTVL.

The chain joins TRBV5-1 to TRBJ1-3; 9 bases are a match to TRBD1. Germline assignment: CDR1 SGHRS and CDR2 YFSETQ. This CDR3 comprises 15 residues. Germline trimming cut 0 bases from V and 6 bases from J; bases unmatched to any gene: 4. In nucleotides, the CDR3 is TGCGCCAGCAGCTTGGAGGGACAGGGAATAAACACCATATATTTT. Translated, it gives CASSLEGQGINTIYF.

In its sample, this clone ranks as medium-sized (0.01 to 0.1%). This chain uses TRBV2 with TRBJ1-5; 8 positions agree with TRBD1. With V trimmed by 6 bases and J by 5 bases, 6 bases remained unmatched. This CDR3 contains 14 residues. CDR1 and CDR2 from the germline V gene are SNHLY and FYNNEI. CDR3 amino acids: CASSKGQGHQPQHF. DNA for the CDR3: TGTGCCAGCAGCAAAGGACAGGGCCATCAGCCCCAGCATTTT. The variable domain in full, completed from reference TRBV2 and TRBJ1-5, reads EPEVTQTPSHQVTQMGQEVILRCVPISNHLYFYWYRQILGQKVEFLVSFYNNEISEKSEIFDDQFSVERPDGSNFTLKIRSTKLEDSAMYFCASSKGQGHQPQHFGDGTRLSIL.

The chain uses TRBV7-8 and TRBJ1-3; D is uncertain. The V gene's germline CDR1 is SGHVS and CDR2 FQNEAQ. The V and J ends lost 1 base and 4 bases respectively, with 8 bases between them. This CDR3 has 14 amino acids. The DNA for the CDR3 is TGTGCCAGCAGCTTAGACAGTTCCGGAAACACCATATATTTT. Its translation is CASSLDSSGNTIYF.

This clone has only one observation. The chain carries TRBV10-1 and TRBJ2-1; TRBD2 agrees at 16 bases. Germline trimming cut 6 bases from V and 5 bases from J; bases unmatched to any gene: 10. Germline V CDR1 and CDR2: WNHNN, SYGVQD (reference sequence). The CDR3 covers 18 residues. The CDR3 loop reads CASSPGTSGRAQDNEQFF. The DNA of the CDR3 is TGCGCCAGCAGCCCTGGGACTAGCGGGAGGGCCCAAGACAATGAGCAGTTCTTC.

For the CDR3, the DNA is TGTGCCAGCACCCCGCTGGCTAGTGGGGAGACCCAGTACTTC. Amino acids: CASTPLASGETQYF. The chain recombines TRBV6-2 or TRBV6-3 with TRBJ2-5; the D is unclear. The CDR3 contains 14 residues. V was pared by 7 bases and J by 5 bases, with 17 bases between. Germline V lookup: CDR1 MNHEY, CDR2 SVGEGT.

The chain links TRBV7-9 to TRBJ2-7; D unclear. Deletions cut 5 bases from V and 7 bases from J, with 9 bases between. The CDR3 sequence is 11 residues long. Germline V lookup: CDR1 SEHNR, CDR2 FQNEAQ (reference sequence). CDR3 bases: TGTGCCAGCAGCGTTACGGTAGAGCAGTACTTC. This sequence encodes CASSVTVEQYF.